This T cell receptor (beta chain) appears in the sequencing data of a study of cytomegalovirus exposure and HLA in healthy donors. In the study overall: Most donors, 70% to 85% of approximately 400 genotyped, fell in the Caucasian-associated ancestry cluster.

Both 60 Vbeta primers and 13 Jbeta primers went into the PCR. Repertoires were generated with immunoSEQ multiplex PCR, while TCRdb's copy carries only in-frame clones and drops some. This table has some 130,000 clones, over 70% appearing once. Study-level results: Further analysis, carried out later, found HLA-associated TCR beta chains more clonally expanded than equally common other chains. An analysis that was carried out later associated 16,951 TCR beta sequences with HLA alleles at 0.05 false discovery rate.

The table lists this clone with a few counts. Its specificity is not known. CDR3 size: 14 residues. Germline CDR1 is MGHRA and CDR2 is YSYEKL. The V end was cut by 4 bases, the J end by 2 bases, with 12 bases between. The J gene is TRBJ2-7, the V gene TRBV4-1, with a possible D match to TRBD2 (5 bases). The source is a woman in her forties in good health and CMV-seronegative. The sample comprised PBMCs. The CDR3 here is CASSLQADAYEQYF. The CDR3 coding sequence is TGCGCCAGCAGCCTCCAAGCGGATGCCTACGAGCAGTACTTC.